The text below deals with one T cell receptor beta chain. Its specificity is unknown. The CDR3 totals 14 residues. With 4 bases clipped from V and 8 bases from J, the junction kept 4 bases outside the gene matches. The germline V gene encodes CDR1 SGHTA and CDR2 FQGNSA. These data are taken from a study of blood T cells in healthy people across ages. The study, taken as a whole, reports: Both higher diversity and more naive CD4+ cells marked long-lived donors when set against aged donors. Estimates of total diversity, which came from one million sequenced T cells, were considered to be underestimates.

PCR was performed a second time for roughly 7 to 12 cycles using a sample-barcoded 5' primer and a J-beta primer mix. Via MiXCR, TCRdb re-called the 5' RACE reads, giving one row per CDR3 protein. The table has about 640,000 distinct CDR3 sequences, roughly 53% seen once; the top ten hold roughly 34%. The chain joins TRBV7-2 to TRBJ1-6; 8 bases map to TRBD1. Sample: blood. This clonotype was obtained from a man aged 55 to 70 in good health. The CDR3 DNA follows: TGTGCCAGCAGCTCCCGGACAGGGTATTCACCCCTCCACTTT. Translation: CASSSRTGYSPLHF.